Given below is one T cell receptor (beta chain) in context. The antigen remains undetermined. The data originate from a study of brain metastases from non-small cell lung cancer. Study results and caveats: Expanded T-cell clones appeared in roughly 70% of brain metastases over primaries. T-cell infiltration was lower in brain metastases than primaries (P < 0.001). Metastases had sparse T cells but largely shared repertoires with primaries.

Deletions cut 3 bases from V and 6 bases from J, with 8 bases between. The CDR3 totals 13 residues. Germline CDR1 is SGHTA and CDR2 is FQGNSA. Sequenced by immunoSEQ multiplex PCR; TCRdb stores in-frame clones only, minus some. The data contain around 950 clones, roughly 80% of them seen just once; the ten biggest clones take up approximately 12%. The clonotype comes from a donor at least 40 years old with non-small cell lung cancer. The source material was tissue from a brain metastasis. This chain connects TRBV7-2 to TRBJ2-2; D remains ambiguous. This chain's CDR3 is CASSLGLPGELFF. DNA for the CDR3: TGTGCCAGCAGCTTGGGGTTGCCCGGGGAGCTGTTTTTT.